The clone carrying this TCR beta chain has only a few counts. The time point is: blood at routine non-recurrence follow-up after resection. The sample is drawn from a study of spatial heterogeneity in lung cancer. CDR1 and CDR2 from the germline V gene are KGHSH and LQKENI. Trimming took off 3 bases at V and 3 bases at J, with 10 bases between the two ends. CDR3 size: 14 residues. Each CDR3 protein is one row after TCRdb ran MiXCR on the 5' RACE reads. In the table there are some 10,000 distinct CDR3 sequences, 20% to 25% of which are singletons. The sequence was obtained from a male donor with early-stage non-small cell lung cancer. This rearrangement joins TRBV18 to TRBJ2-3; D remains ambiguous. The sequencing used PBMCs, collected at follow-up. In DNA form, the CDR3 reads TGTGCCAGCTCACCTTGGGCTTCTACAGATACGCAGTATTTT. It codes for CASSPWASTDTQYF.